This entry lists 28 T cell receptor beta chains sequenced from one sample in a study of post-analysis software for immune sequencing data (dated by TCRdb to the mid-2010s). Overall study results and their limits: Patients showed significantly higher frequencies than controls for several TRBV segments, among them TRBV5-6, TRBV5-1 and TRBV20-1.

Libraries were constructed by PCR. Sequencer: Illumina HiSeq 2500. Unique molecular identifiers were incorporated into TCR beta cDNA libraries to reduce PCR and sequencing biases. The raw public reads went through TCRdb reprocessing: fastp at Q25, MiXCR clone calling, in-frame beta chains kept. Here each entry gathers all rows of one CDR3 protein and keeps the most common genes and DNA. This sample comprises around 260,000 distinct CDR3 sequences, just over 35% of them detected only once. Clones ranked in the top ten supply under 5% of the sample. No antigens are known for them. Sample: blood. These receptors all stem from a girl aged 10-17 years with multiple sclerosis.

In its sample, this clonotype was seen many times. V is TRBV28 and J is TRBJ2-1; D gene uncertain. Germline loops: CDR1 MDHEN, CDR2 SYDVKM. Deletions cut 3 bases from V and 9 bases from J, with 6 bases between. This CDR3 is built from 11 residues. DNA for the CDR3: TGTGCCAGCAGTTTTCTTCGTGAGCAGTTCTTC. Protein sequence: CASSFLREQFF.

This clonotype has at least ten counts. In DNA, the CDR3 is TGCGCCAGCAGCCCAGCAGGGGAATCCTACAATGAGCAGTTCTTC. Translation gives CASSPAGESYNEQFF. The J gene is TRBJ2-1, the V gene TRBV5-1; a possible D gene is TRBD1 (6 bases). Germline V lookup: CDR1 SGHRS, CDR2 YFSETQ. The CDR3 loop spans 15 amino acids. V lost 4 bases, J lost 1 base, and 12 bases lay in between. Drawing the rest from reference TRBV5-1 and TRBJ2-1, the complete variable domain is KAGVTQTPRYLIKTRGQQVTLSCSPISGHRSVSWYQQTPGQGLQFLFEYFSETQRNKGNFPGRFSGRQFSNSRSEMNVSTLELGDSALYLCASSPAGESYNEQFFGPGTRLTVL.

The rearrangement uses TRBV20-1 and TRBJ2-7, with TRBD1 matching 8 bases. The V gene's germline CDR1 is DFQATT and CDR2 SNEGSKA (reference sequence). The J segment lost 2 bases and the V segment lost 5 bases, leaving 5 bases of the junction unmatched. The CDR3 length is 13 residues. This chain's CDR3 is CSALGQGAYEQYF. DNA of the CDR3: TGCAGTGCTTTAGGACAGGGTGCCTACGAGCAGTACTTC.

This clonotype occurred many times. The genes are TRBV28 and TRBJ2-1; 10 nucleotides match TRBD2. With V trimmed by 4 bases and J by 3 bases, 12 bases remained unmatched. This CDR3 has 18 amino acids. The germline V gene encodes CDR1 MDHEN and CDR2 SYDVKM. CDR3 in amino acids: CASSSVVSGGPHYNEQFF. CDR3 in DNA: TGTGCCAGCAGTTCGGTGGTTAGCGGGGGGCCCCACTACAATGAGCAGTTCTTC.

The chain recombines TRBV28 with TRBJ2-3, with D unresolved. The CDR3 runs to 10 residues. Per germline, CDR1 MDHEN and CDR2 SYDVKM. Trimming took off 8 bases at V and 3 bases at J, with 3 bases between the two ends. As DNA, the CDR3 is TGTGCCAGCGGTACAGATACGCAGTATTTT. The encoded protein is CASGTDTQYF.

This clonotype was picked up many times. The chain has TRBV5-5 and TRBJ1-2; D might be TRBD1 (5 bases). Looked up from germline, CDR1 is SGHKS and CDR2 is YYEKEE (reference sequence). Trimming took off 4 bases at V and 4 bases at J, with 17 bases between the two ends. The CDR3 totals 15 residues. In nucleotides, the CDR3 is TGTGCCAGCAGCCTGGGGACGGTTGGGACCTATGGCTACACCTTC. It yields the protein CASSLGTVGTYGYTF.

This clonotype showed up many times. This chain uses TRBV4-1 with TRBJ1-2, with 12 bases matching TRBD1. Trimming removed 1 base from V and 8 bases from J; junction bases left unmatched: 8. This CDR3 contains 16 residues. Germline V gives CDR1 MGHRA, CDR2 YSYEKL. CDR3 loop: CASSQGPGTGGRGYTF. In nucleotides, the CDR3 is TGCGCCAGCAGCCAAGGACCGGGGACAGGGGGCCGAGGCTACACCTTC.

The chain links TRBV6-5 to TRBJ2-2, with D possibly being TRBD2 (5 bases). Per the germline V gene, CDR1 is MNHEY and CDR2 is SVGAGI. The CDR3 has 15 residues. Trimming cost V 7 bases and J 8 bases, with 20 bases left between them. CDR3 DNA sequence: TGTGCCAGCATCCCCTCAGTAGCGTTCAGGGGGGAGCTGTTTTTT. It codes for CASIPSVAFRGELFF.

The sample holds many counts of this clonotype. This chain joins TRBV9 and TRBJ1-5, with D perhaps TRBD1 (5 bases). Germline V gene sequence: CDR1 SGDLS, CDR2 YYNGEE. V was trimmed by 3 bases and J by 7 bases, leaving 14 bases between them. This CDR3 is built from 14 residues. CDR3 coding DNA: TGTGCCAGCAGCGGGGGGGAAGGAGAGCAGCCCCAGCATTTT. Amino acids: CASSGGEGEQPQHF. Full variable domain (rest looked up from reference TRBV9 and TRBJ1-5): DSGVTQTPKHLITATGQRVTLRCSPRSGDLSVYWYQQSLDQGLQFLIQYYNGEERAKGNILERFSAQQFPDLHSELNLSSLELGDSALYFCASSGGEGEQPQHFGDGTRLSIL.

This clonotype has just a few counts. A read error may be the cause here, since a much bigger clone is one base away. The CDR3 DNA follows: TGCGCCAGCCGGTCCAGGGGGTTCTATGGCTACACCTTC. The encoded protein is CASRSRGFYGYTF. The chain uses TRBV4-1 and TRBJ1-2; 7 bases are shared with TRBD1. Germline V lookup: CDR1 MGHRA, CDR2 YSYEKL. The CDR3 is made up of 13 amino acids. The V segment lost 8 bases and the J segment 4 bases; nucleotides outside the gene matches: 7.

This clonotype was observed at least ten times. This chain links TRBV15 with TRBJ2-5, with no clear D. The CDR3 contains 12 residues. V lost 0 bases and J lost 7, with 6 bases in between. The germline gives CDR1 LNHNV, CDR2 YYDKDF (reference sequence). The DNA for the CDR3 is TGTGCCACCAGCAGAGATCAGGTGACCCAGTACTTC. Translation: CATSRDQVTQYF.

This clonotype was seen ten or more times. The rearrangement links TRBV25-1 to TRBJ1-6; D not resolved. The CDR3 is made up of 12 amino acids. Germline V gene data show CDR1 as MGHDK and CDR2 as SYGVNS. Trimming removed 0 bases from V and 10 bases from J, with 4 bases in between. Here the CDR3 DNA reads TGTGCCAGCAGTGAATATGGATCACCCCTCCACTTT. Its protein product is CASSEYGSPLHF.

This clonotype was recorded at least ten times. This rearrangement joins TRBV10-3 to TRBJ2-3; TRBD1 matches 10 bases. The CDR3 has 13 residues. Per the germline V gene, CDR1 is ENHRY and CDR2 is SYGVKD. Trimming took 6 bases from V and 5 from J; bases not matched to a gene: 2. CDR3 in amino acids: CAIRGTGVDTQYF. CDR3 bases: TGTGCCATCAGGGGGACAGGGGTAGATACGCAGTATTTT.

The chain has TRBV7-6 and TRBJ2-7; the D is unclear. The CDR3 runs to 14 residues. Deletions cut 2 bases from V and 2 bases from J, with 10 bases between. Germline CDR1 SGHVS, CDR2 FNYEAQ. CDR3 nucleotides: TGTGCCAGCAGCTTAACAGCGAATGCCTACGAGCAGTACTTC. Encoded protein: CASSLTANAYEQYF.

This clonotype was seen ten or more times. This rearrangement joins TRBV7-8 to TRBJ2-5, with D unresolved. The CDR3 is 16 amino acids. V lost 1 base and J lost 5, with 17 bases in between. Germline V CDR1 and CDR2: SGHVS, FQNEAQ. CDR3 loop: CASSLVALPSGETQYF. CDR3 nucleotide sequence: TGTGCCAGCAGCTTAGTGGCCCTACCAAGTGGGGAGACCCAGTACTTC.

This clonotype appeared many times. V is TRBV6-5 and J is TRBJ2-1; 12 bases agree with TRBD2. V trimming: 6 bases; J trimming: 7 bases; junction bases outside the gene matches: 7. Germline V gene lookup returns CDR1 MNHEY and CDR2 SVGAGI. CDR3 length: 15 amino acids. The CDR3 region is CASSPTSGGWNEQFF. The CDR3 coding sequence is TGTGCCAGCAGCCCTACTAGCGGGGGGTGGAATGAGCAGTTCTTC.

This clonotype occurred once. An end of the junction differs from the germline gene, which may be a read error. CDR3 protein: CASSLDGTGIYEQYF. In nucleotides, the CDR3 is TGTGCTAGCAGCTTAGACGGGACAGGGATCTACGAGCAGTACTTC. The rearrangement uses TRBV7-7 and TRBJ2-7, with TRBD1 matching 9 bases. CDR1 is SSHAT, CDR2 FNYEAQ, per germline (reference sequence). The CDR3 covers 15 residues. Together with reference TRBV7-7 and TRBJ2-7, the CDR3 gives the full variable domain: GAGVSQSPRYKVTKRGQDVTLRCDPISSHATLYWYQQALGQGPEFLTYFNYEAQPDKSGLPSDRFSAERPEGSISTLTIQRTEQRDSAMYRCASSLDGTGIYEQYFGPGTRLTVT.

This clonotype occurred a few times. A much larger clone lies a single base off, so this may be a read error. The CDR3 bases are TGTGCCAGCACTCCCAGGGACTGGAGGACGGGAGCCAAAAACACTCAGTACTTC. It codes for CASTPRDWRTGAKNTQYF. This sequence joins TRBV6-1 and TRBJ2-4; possibly TRBD2 for D (6 bases). There are 18 residues in the CDR3. CDR1 MNHNS and CDR2 SASEGT come from the germline V gene.

Ten or more counts support this clonotype. The chain carries TRBV6-5 and TRBJ2-7, with D tentatively TRBD1 (5 bases). The V and J ends lost 7 bases and 3 bases respectively, with 10 bases between them. CDR3 length: 12 residues. CDR1 is MNHEY, CDR2 SVGAGI, per germline. This CDR3 is CASKGQNYEQYF. The CDR3 DNA is TGTGCCAGCAAGGGGCAGAACTACGAGCAGTACTTC.

About this clonotype: The junction differs from germline at one of its ends, possibly a read error. The chain has TRBV4-1 and TRBJ1-3; the D is unclear. CDR1 is MGHRA, CDR2 YSYEKL, per germline. The CDR3 extends over 15 amino acids. CDR3 in DNA: TGCGCCAGCAGCCACCTCGCCTTCTCTGGAGACACCATATATTTT. It codes for CASSHLAFSGDTIYF.

This clonotype has a count of ten or more. This rearrangement joins TRBV29-1 to TRBJ1-1; possible D gene TRBD1, 6 bases. Trimming cost V 7 bases and J 7 bases, with 19 bases left between them. This CDR3 contains 13 residues. Germline V gene sequence: CDR1 SQVTM, CDR2 ANQGSEA. CDR3 region: CSGCFGQGSEAFF. The CDR3 nucleotides are TGCAGCGGCTGCTTCGGCCAGGGGAGTGAAGCTTTCTTT.

This clonotype was detected ten times or more. This sequence joins TRBV7-2 and TRBJ2-3; TRBD2 matches at 13 bases. CDR1 SGHTA and CDR2 FQGNSA come from the germline V gene. The CDR3 sequence is 18 residues long. J gave up 5 bases and V 0 bases, and 8 bases lay outside the gene matches. The CDR3 sequence: CASSLARTSGGIGDTQYF. The CDR3 DNA sequence: TGTGCCAGCAGCTTAGCACGGACTAGCGGGGGTATAGGAGATACGCAGTATTTT.

This clonotype has ten or more counts. This chain links TRBV11-2 with TRBJ2-3; 7 positions agree with TRBD1. This CDR3 comprises 16 residues. Germline loops: CDR1 SGHAT, CDR2 FQNNGV. V lost 5 bases and J lost 1; bases outside the gene matches: 9. CDR3 DNA sequence: TGTGCCAGCAGCCCATCCTTAGGGGGCGGCACAGATACGCAGTATTTT. It translates to CASSPSLGGGTDTQYF.

This chain links TRBV18 with TRBJ2-5; no reliable D call. The V and J ends lost 1 base and 5 bases respectively, with 8 bases between them. Per germline, CDR1 KGHSH and CDR2 LQKENI. This CDR3 is 13 amino acids long. The CDR3 sequence is CASSPRDKETQYF. Here the CDR3 DNA reads TGTGCCAGCTCACCACGGGATAAGGAGACCCAGTACTTC.

The rearrangement links TRBV30 to TRBJ1-2; D may be TRBD1 (6 bases). The CDR3 is 13 amino acids. V lost 0 bases to trimming and J lost 8 bases, with 13 bases between them. Germline CDR1 reads GTSNPN; CDR2 reads SVGIG (reference sequence). The CDR3 DNA is TGTGCCTGGAGTGTACGCAGGGGAGGCGGCTACACCTTC. This translates into CAWSVRRGGGYTF.

On this clonotype itself: Possible read error: a much larger clone is one base away. This chain uses TRBV20-1 with TRBJ2-1, with D perhaps matching TRBD2 (6 bases). The CDR3 is 13 amino acids. The germline CDR1 and CDR2 sequences are DFQATT and SNEGSKA (reference sequence). CDR3: CSAGGAQYNERFF. CDR3 nucleotide sequence: TGCAGTGCTGGCGGGGCGCAGTACAATGAGCGGTTCTTC.

The chain combines TRBV28 with TRBJ2-4, with D maybe TRBD1 (6 bases). Germline V gene data show CDR1 as MDHEN and CDR2 as SYDVKM. Trimming removed 6 bases from V and 0 bases from J, with 15 bases in between. The CDR3 is 16 amino acids. CDR3 nucleotides: TGTGCCAGCAGCCAACAGACAGGCTTAGCCAAAAACATTCAGTACTTC. Residues: CASSQQTGLAKNIQYF.

This rearrangement joins TRBV20-1 to TRBJ2-3, with 10 positions matching TRBD2. The CDR3 runs 15 residues. The trim removed 1 base at V and 3 bases at J, leaving 4 bases unmatched. Germline V lookup: CDR1 DFQATT, CDR2 SNEGSKA (reference sequence). The CDR3 DNA follows: TGCAGTGCTAGAGCAAGCGGGAGGGCTACAGATACGCAGTATTTT. Translating gives CSARASGRATDTQYF.